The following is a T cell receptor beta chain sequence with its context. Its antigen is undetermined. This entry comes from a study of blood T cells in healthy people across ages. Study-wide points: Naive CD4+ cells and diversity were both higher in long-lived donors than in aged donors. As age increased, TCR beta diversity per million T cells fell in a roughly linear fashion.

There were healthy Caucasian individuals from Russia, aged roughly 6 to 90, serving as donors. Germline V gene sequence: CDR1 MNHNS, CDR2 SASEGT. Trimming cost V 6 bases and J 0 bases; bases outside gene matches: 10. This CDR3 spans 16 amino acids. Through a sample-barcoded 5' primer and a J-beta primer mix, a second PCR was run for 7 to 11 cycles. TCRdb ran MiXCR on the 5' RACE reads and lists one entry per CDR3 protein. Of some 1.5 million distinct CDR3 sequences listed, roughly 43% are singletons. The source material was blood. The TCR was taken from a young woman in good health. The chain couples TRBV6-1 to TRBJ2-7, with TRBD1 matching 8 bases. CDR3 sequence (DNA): TGTGCCAGCAGGGAAACGGGGACAGGTTCCTCCTACGAGCAGTACTTC. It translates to CASRETGTGSSYEQYF.